This paragraph covers one T cell receptor beta chain sequence. The specificity of this receptor is unknown. No base qualities exist here, and no much larger clone lies one base off it. TCR CDR3 regions were amplified from genomic DNA by multiplex PCR using the deep immunoSEQ assay. Genomic DNA extracted from each cell subset was distributed evenly over all wells of several immunoSEQ 96-well plates, and each plate served as one replicate. For sorted subsets, each replicate PCR was loaded with 200 ng genomic DNA, equivalent to about 33,000 T cell genomes. Purified libraries were quantified with a Qubit 3.0 fluorometer, sized on a Bioanalyzer 2100, and re-quantified with the KAPA Library Quantification kit. Every immunoSEQ 96-well plate was sequenced on a dedicated single-read 150-cycle Illumina NextSeq 550 flow cell. The study's processing was this. Because the immunoSEQ output held only junctional sequences and lacked quality scores, the filtering could not match the filtering applied to full-length reads. To assign V/J genes and CDR3, sequences were annotated using PyIR, a Python wrapper for IgBLAST v1.9, with IMGT germline references. Reads were removed for weak V/J assignments (E-value above 1e-6), missing CDR3, stop codons, out-of-frame junctions, or ambiguous translated residues. V3J clonotypes were defined as sequences sharing the same inferred V gene, J gene, and CDR3 amino acid sequence. To compute the percentage overlap between repertoires, the number of shared unique clonotypes was divided by the size of the smaller repertoire. Repertoire richness was assessed with RTK rarefaction, the Chao1 estimator, and Recon v2.1 estimates of unobserved clonotypes. OLGA was used to compute generation probabilities for all TCRbeta clonotypes that the gDNA method yielded from a handful of donors. TCRdb holds this immuneACCESS table with in-frame rearrangements only. Some clones are missing; in checked studies, unresolved V genes explain under half, and the rest has no known cause. D and trimming were read from the DNA, whereas the V and J calls and clone size are those reported in that table. A total of 2 million to 2.5 million clones appear in this sample, around 93% of them only once. More than 0.35% of the sample comes from the top ten.

These data are taken from a study of shared clonotypes between healthy human individuals (dated by TCRdb to the early 2020s). Some background on the complete study: A few men and two women, aged 18 to 49 years, made up the cohort. For each donor, CD4 naive and CD4 memory were each given three plates, CD8 naive was given two plates, and CD8 memory was given one plate. To estimate repertoire size and how much clonotypes are shared between individuals, the study performed deep sequencing of blood TCR repertoires from about five healthy adults. To increase sequencing depth and limit assay-specific biases, TCR repertoire library preparation and sequencing were carried out by different laboratories using diverse techniques. Leukapheresis yielded between about 0.94 and 9.5 billion PBMCs per donor. Beyond this particular receptor, the publication reports: The genetic and exposure-history diversity represented was limited by the small number of donors. Across a handful of donors, approximately 4.9% of naive CD4, roughly 3.5% of naive CD8, around 2.5% of memory CD4, and 0.4% of memory CD8 clonotypes were shared. Compared with non-shared clonotypes, clonotypes shared by all four sorted-subset donors had higher generation probabilities. Incomplete sequencing was indicated by rarefaction of sorted-subset datasets, despite the large sequencing depth. Pairwise subsampling indicated that sequencing depth was expected to affect the degree of clonotype sharing among donors. Sampling was restricted to blood, and TCR repertoires in tissues likely differ from the TCR repertoires found in blood. Estimated clonotype richness was generally larger for naive than for memory subsets.

The donors were healthy, HIV-negative adults with no recently reported acute infections or vaccinations. Every donor was a Caucasian adult living in Nashville, Tennessee, USA. Magnetic negative selection was used to enrich CD4+ T cells, after which naive cells were positively selected on CD45RA and the negative fraction became the memory subset. Blood was obtained by leukapheresis, after which PBMCs were separated by Ficoll-Histopaque density gradient centrifugation and cryopreserved in liquid nitrogen vapor phase. Analytical flow cytometry was used to check the purity and quantity of every magnetically sorted T cell population. Genomic DNA was isolated from each sorted fraction and quantified by UV absorbance on a Nanodrop 2000c. The sample taken for sequencing was naive CD4+ T cells from PBMCs. Explained via the paper, the cell subset or site label denotes: CD45RA+ positively selected. This TCR came from a man between 18 and 29 years old in good health. Some clones in this sample may be carry-over from other donors' samples.

The CDR3 is CASSKSSGSSYEQYF. The sequenced DNA: TGTGCCAGCAGTAAAAGTAGCGGGAGCTCCTACGAGCAGTACTTC. The chain links TRBV7-2 with TRBJ2-7; 9 central nucleotides agree with TRBD2. The CDR3 runs 15 amino acids, cysteine and phenylalanine included. CDR3 DNA is the only sequence kept; it has 45 bases, read in frame from the first base. Trimmed from V: 6 bases; trimmed from J: 0 bases; junction bases lacking a gene match: 6. From the germline V gene, CDR1 is SGHTA and CDR2 is FQGNSA.